This T cell receptor (beta chain) was identified during a study of CD8 T cell repertoires and HIV-1 epitope variants. The overall study: Controls were a CMV, EBV and flu pool, Ebola AY9, and no peptide. Cultures ran about 9 days, with IL-2, IL-7 and IL-15 added on days 3 and 7.

Note on this clone: Its antigen is as yet unknown.

The germline CDR1 and CDR2 sequences are MNHNY and SVGAGI (reference sequence). This CDR3 contains 14 residues. Between the trimmed V and J ends, which lost 2 bases and 6 bases, there was a span of 13 bases. Generated by immunoSEQ multiplex PCR, the TCRdb table keeps only in-frame clones and is missing some. In the table there are about 5,300 clones, around 63% of which are singletons. The sequenced sample consisted of cultured CD8+ T cells derived from PBMCs. This chain links TRBV6-6 with TRBJ1-2, with D perhaps matching TRBD1 (6 bases). This TCR came from a male donor with HIV. CDR3 residues: CASSYGGRTNGYTF. CDR3 DNA sequence: TGTGCCAGCAGTTACGGGGGGCGCACAAATGGCTACACCTTC.